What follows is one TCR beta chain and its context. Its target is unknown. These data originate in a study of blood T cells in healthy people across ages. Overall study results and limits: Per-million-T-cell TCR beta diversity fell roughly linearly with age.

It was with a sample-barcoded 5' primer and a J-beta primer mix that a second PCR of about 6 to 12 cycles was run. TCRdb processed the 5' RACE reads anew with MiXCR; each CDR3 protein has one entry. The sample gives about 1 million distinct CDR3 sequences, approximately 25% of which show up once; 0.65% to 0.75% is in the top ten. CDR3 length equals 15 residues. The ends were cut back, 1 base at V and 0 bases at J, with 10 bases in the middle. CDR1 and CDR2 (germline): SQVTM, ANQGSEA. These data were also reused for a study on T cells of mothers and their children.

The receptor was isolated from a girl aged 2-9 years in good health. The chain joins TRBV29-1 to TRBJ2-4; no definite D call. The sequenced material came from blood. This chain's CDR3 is CSVEGSPVAKNIQYF. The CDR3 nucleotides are TGCAGCGTTGAAGGGTCTCCAGTAGCCAAAAACATTCAGTACTTC. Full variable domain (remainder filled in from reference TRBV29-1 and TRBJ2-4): SAVISQKPSRDICQRGTSLTIQCQVDSQVTMMFWYRQQPGQSLTLIATANQGSEATYESGFVIDKFPISRPNLTFSTLTVSNMSPEDSSIYLCSVEGSPVAKNIQYFGAGTRLSVL.